These T cell receptor beta chains were read from a single sample in a study of T cells in narcolepsy. The repertoire was sequenced with immunoSEQ multiplex PCR; TCRdb's copy has only in-frame clones and lacks some. The sample records some 25,000 clones, 70% to 85% being singletons. Sequenced material: CD45RA- memory CD4+ T cells from PBMCs. The source of these receptors is a human donor with narcolepsy. Each CDR3 is given without its conserved first and last residue. Each record gives: V gene, J gene, CDR3 protein.

V gene: TRBV28; J gene: TRBJ1-1; CDR3 protein: ASRIQGAATEAF
V gene: TRBV11-2; J gene: TRBJ2-7; CDR3 protein: ASSLLGGGFNEQY
V gene: TRBV28; J gene: TRBJ1-5; CDR3 protein: ASSLGGGWDQPQH
V gene: TRBV5-5; J gene: TRBJ2-7; CDR3 protein: ASRGVFGSYEQY
V gene: TRBV25-1; J gene: TRBJ2-7; CDR3 protein: ASSEGRVIHEQY
V gene: TRBV1; J gene: TRBJ2-3; CDR3 protein: TSSPSGGISTDTQY
V gene: TRBV2; J gene: TRBJ1-1; CDR3 protein: ASSEAKIGGISVWTTEAF
V gene: TRBV10-3; J gene: TRBJ1-3; CDR3 protein: AISESGTGNTIY
V gene: TRBV6-1; J gene: TRBJ1-1; CDR3 protein: ASTEGQSRTEAF
V gene: TRBV6-1; J gene: TRBJ1-5; CDR3 protein: ASSVSREGNQPQH
V gene: TRBV5-4; J gene: TRBJ2-5; CDR3 protein: ASSFPGQRVETQY
V gene: TRBV6-6; J gene: TRBJ2-7; CDR3 protein: ASSDVSGSSYEQY
V gene: TRBV19; J gene: TRBJ2-6; CDR3 protein: ASSFHQASGANVLT
V gene: TRBV5-5; J gene: TRBJ2-7; CDR3 protein: ASSLLPNYEQY
V gene: TRBV11-1; J gene: TRBJ2-1; CDR3 protein: ASSVGTLIRSSYNEQF
V gene: TRBV29-1; J gene: TRBJ1-4; CDR3 protein: SVLGQGREKLF
V gene: TRBV6-1; J gene: TRBJ1-6; CDR3 protein: ASSTTDSDSPLH
V gene: TRBV6-5; J gene: TRBJ2-7; CDR3 protein: ASRDLDRGLYEQY
V gene: TRBV29-1; J gene: TRBJ2-1; CDR3 protein: SAGTGSVEQF
V gene: TRBV27; J gene: TRBJ2-2; CDR3 protein: ASSLRGLRRPNTGELF